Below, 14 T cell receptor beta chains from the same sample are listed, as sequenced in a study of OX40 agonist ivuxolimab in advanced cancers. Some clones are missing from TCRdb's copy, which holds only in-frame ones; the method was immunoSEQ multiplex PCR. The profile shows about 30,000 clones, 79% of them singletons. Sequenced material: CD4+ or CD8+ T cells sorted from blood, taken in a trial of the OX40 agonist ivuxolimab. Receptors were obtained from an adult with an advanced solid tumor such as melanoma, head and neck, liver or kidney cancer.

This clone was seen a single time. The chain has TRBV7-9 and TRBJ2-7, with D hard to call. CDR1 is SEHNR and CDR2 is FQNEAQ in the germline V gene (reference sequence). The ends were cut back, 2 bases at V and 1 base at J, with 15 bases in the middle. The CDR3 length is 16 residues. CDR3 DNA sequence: TGTGCCAGCAGCTTAAAAATTCCCGGTGATTCCTACGAGCAGTACTTC. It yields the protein CASSLKIPGDSYEQYF.

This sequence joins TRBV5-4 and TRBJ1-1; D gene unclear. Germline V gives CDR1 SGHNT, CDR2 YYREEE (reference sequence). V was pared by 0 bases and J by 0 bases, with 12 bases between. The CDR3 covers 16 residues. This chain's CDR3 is CASSLGLSGLNTEAFF. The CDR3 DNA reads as TGTGCCAGCAGCTTGGGTTTATCGGGTTTGAACACTGAAGCTTTCTTT.

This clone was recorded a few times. The CDR3: CASSESDRRPELFF. The CDR3 region has the DNA TGCGCCAGCAGTGAGAGTGATAGGAGGCCGGAGCTGTTTTTT. This chain joins TRBV10-1 and TRBJ2-2; possible D gene TRBD2, 5 bases. The CDR3 has 14 residues. V was clipped by 2 bases and J by 10 bases, with 14 bases between them. Per the germline V gene, CDR1 is WNHNN and CDR2 is SYGVQD (reference sequence).

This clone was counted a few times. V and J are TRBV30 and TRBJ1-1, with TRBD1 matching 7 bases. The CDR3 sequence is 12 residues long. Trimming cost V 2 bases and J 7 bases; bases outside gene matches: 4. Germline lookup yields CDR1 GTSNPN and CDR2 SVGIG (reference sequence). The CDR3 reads CAWSMTGLEAFF. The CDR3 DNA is TGTGCCTGGAGTATGACAGGGCTTGAAGCTTTCTTT.

The CDR3 coding sequence is TGCGCCAGCAGCACCTGGACAGGGGGTGGGGATACGCAGTATTTT. The encoded protein is CASSTWTGGGDTQYF. The chain couples TRBV5-1 to TRBJ2-3, with 10 bases fitting TRBD1. Germline trimming cut 4 bases from V and 6 bases from J; bases unmatched to any gene: 8. This CDR3 has 15 residues. Germline assignment: CDR1 SGHRS and CDR2 YFSETQ.

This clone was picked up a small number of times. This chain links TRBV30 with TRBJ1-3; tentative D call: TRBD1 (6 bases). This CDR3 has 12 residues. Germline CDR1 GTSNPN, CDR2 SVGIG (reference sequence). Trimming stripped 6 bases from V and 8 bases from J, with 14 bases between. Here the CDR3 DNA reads TGTGCCTGCCATAACAGGGAGTACACCATATATTTT. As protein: CACHNREYTIYF. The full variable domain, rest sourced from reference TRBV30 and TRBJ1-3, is SQTIHQWPATLVQPVGSPLSLECTVEGTSNPNLYWYRQAAGRGLQLLFYSVGIGQISSEVPQNLSASRPQDRQFILSSKKLLLSDSGFYLCACHNREYTIYFGEGSWLTVV.

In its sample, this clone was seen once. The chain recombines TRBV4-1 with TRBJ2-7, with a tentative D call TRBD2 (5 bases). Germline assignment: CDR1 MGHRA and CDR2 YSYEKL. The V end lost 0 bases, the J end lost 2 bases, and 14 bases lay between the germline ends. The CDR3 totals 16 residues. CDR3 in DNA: TGCGCCAGCAGCCAAGATTCAATGCGGGTGGCCTACGAGCAGTACTTC. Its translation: CASSQDSMRVAYEQYF.

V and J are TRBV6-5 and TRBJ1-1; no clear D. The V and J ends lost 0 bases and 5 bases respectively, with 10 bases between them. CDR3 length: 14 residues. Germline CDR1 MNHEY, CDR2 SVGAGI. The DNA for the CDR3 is TGTGCCAGCAGTTACTCCGGGTACCGAACTGAAGCTTTCTTT. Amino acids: CASSYSGYRTEAFF.

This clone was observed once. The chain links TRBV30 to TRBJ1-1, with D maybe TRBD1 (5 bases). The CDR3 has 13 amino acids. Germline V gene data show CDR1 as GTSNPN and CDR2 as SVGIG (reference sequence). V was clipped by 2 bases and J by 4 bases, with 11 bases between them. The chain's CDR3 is CAWSSTGLTEAFF. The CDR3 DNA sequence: TGTGCCTGGAGTAGCACGGGGCTCACTGAAGCTTTCTTT.

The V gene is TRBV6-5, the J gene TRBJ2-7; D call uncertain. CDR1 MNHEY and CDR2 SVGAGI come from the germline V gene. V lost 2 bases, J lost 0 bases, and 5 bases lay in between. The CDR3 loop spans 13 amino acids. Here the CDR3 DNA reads TGTGCCAGCAGTTACGACGGCTCCTACGAGCAGTACTTC. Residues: CASSYDGSYEQYF.

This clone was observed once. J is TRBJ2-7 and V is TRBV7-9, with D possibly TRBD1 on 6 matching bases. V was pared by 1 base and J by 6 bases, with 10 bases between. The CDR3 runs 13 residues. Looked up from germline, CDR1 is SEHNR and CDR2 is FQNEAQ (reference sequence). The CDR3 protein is CASSLEQGSEQYF. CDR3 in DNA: TGTGCCAGCAGCTTAGAACAGGGTTCCGAGCAGTACTTC.

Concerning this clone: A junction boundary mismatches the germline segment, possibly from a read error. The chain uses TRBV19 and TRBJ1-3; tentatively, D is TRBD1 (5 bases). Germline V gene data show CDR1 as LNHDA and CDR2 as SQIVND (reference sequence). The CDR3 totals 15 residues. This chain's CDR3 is CASRIADNSGNTIYF. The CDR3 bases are TGTGCCAGTAGAATAGCGGACAACTCTGGAAACACCATATATTTT. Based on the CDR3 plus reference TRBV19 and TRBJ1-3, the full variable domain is DGGITQSPKYLFRKEGQNVTLSCEQNLNHDAMYWYRQDPGQGLRLIYYSQIVNDFQKGDIAEGYSVSREKKESFPLTVTSAQKNPTAFYLCASRIADNSGNTIYFGEGSWLTVV.

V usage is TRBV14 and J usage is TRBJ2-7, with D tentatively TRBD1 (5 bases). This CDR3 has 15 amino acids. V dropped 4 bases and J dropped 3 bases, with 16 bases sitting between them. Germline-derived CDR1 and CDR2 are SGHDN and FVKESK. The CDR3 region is CASSPRRTQDYEQYF. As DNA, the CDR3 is TGTGCCAGCAGCCCCCGCCGGACACAGGACTACGAGCAGTACTTC.

This CDR3 reads CASSTNRVSSYEQYF. DNA for the CDR3: TGCGCCAGCAGCACGAACAGGGTGAGCTCCTACGAGCAGTACTTC. The chain recombines TRBV5-1 with TRBJ2-7; TRBD1 might be the D (6 bases). CDR1 is SGHRS, CDR2 YFSETQ, per germline. Trimming stripped 4 bases from V and 0 bases from J, with 14 bases between. The CDR3 loop spans 15 amino acids.